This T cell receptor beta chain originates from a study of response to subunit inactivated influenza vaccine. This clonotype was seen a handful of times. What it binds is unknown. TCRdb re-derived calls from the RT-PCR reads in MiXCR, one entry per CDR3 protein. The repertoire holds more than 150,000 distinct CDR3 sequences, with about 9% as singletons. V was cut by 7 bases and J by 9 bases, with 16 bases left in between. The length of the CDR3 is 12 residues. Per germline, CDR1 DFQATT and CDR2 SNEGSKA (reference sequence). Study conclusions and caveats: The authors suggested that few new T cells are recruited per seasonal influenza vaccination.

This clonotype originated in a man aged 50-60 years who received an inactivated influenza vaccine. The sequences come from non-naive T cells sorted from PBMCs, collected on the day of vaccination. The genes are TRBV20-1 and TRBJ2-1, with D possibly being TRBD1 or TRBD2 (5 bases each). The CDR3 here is CSVWDLSAEQFF. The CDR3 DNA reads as TGCAGTGTCTGGGACCTCTCAGCTGAGCAGTTCTTC.